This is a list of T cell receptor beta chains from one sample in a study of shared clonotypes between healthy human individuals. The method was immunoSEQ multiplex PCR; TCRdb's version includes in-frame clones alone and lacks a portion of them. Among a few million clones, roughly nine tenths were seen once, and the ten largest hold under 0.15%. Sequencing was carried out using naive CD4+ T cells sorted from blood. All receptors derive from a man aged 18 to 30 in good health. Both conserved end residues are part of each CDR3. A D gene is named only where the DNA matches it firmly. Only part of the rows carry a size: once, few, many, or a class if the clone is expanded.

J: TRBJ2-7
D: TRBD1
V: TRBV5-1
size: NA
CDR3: CASSSGTGLTSSYEQYF
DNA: TGCGCCAGCAGCTCCGGGACAGGCCTGACTTCATCCTACGAGCAGTACTTC

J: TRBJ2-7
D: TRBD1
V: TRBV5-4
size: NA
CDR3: CASRDSRVDEQYF
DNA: TGTGCCAGCCGGGACAGCCGAGTGGACGAGCAGTACTTC

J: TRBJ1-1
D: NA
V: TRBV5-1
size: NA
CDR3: CASSVNRNTEAFF
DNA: TGCGCCAGCAGCGTAAACAGGAACACTGAAGCTTTCTTT

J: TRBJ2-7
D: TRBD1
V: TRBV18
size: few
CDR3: CASSPSGTGRLYEQYF
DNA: TGTGCCAGCTCACCTTCCGGGACAGGCCGTCTCTACGAGCAGTACTTC

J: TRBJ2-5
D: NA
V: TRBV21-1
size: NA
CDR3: CASSKALLAGVKTQYF
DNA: TGTGCCAGCAGCAAAGCGCTACTAGCGGGAGTAAAGACCCAGTACTTC

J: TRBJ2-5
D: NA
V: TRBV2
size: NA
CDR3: CASSVKTQYF
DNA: TGTGCCAGCAGTGTAAAAACCCAGTACTTC

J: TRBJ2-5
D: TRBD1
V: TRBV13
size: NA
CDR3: CASSPPGTDQETQYF
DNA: TGTGCCAGCAGCCCCCCCGGGACAGATCAAGAGACCCAGTACTTC

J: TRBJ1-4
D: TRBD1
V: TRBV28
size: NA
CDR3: CASSWGTANEKLFF
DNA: TGTGCCAGCAGCTGGGGGACAGCTAATGAAAAACTGTTTTTT

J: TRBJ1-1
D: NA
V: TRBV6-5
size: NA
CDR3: CASSNPPSVLEAFF
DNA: TGTGCCAGCAGCAACCCCCCTTCGGTCCTTGAAGCTTTCTTT

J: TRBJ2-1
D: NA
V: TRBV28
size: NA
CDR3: CASTSRGDEQFF
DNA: TGTGCCAGCACCTCTCGAGGGGATGAGCAGTTCTTC

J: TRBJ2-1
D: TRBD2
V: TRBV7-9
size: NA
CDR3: CASSFGTSVDEQFF
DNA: TGTGCCAGCAGCTTCGGGACTAGCGTTGATGAGCAGTTCTTC

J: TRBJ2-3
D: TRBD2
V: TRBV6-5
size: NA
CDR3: CASSYRLTSGGAEQYF
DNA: TGTGCCAGCAGTTACCGCCTAACTAGCGGGGGGGCCGAGCAGTATTTT

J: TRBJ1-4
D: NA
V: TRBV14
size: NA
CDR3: CASSPQLGTNEKLFF
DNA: TGTGCCAGCAGCCCCCAGTTGGGAACTAATGAAAAACTGTTTTTT

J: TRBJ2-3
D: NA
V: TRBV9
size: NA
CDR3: CASSVGGRADTQYF
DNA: TGTGCCAGCAGCGTAGGGGGGAGAGCAGATACGCAGTATTTT

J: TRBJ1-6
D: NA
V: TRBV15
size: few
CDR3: CATSRDPDANSPLHF
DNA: TGTGCCACCAGCAGAGACCCAGACGCGAATTCACCCCTCCACTTT

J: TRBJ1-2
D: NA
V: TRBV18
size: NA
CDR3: CASSPTRQQGGGYTF
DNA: TGTGCCAGCTCACCAACCCGGCAACAGGGTGGTGGCTACACCTTC

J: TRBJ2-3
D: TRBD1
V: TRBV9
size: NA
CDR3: CASSVGTGLADTQYF
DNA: TGTGCCAGCAGCGTAGGGACAGGGCTCGCAGATACGCAGTATTTT

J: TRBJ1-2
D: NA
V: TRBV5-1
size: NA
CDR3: CASSSPGGSYGYTF
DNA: TGCGCCAGCAGCTCCCCTGGGGGGAGCTATGGCTACACCTTC

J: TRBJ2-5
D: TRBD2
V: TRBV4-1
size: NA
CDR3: CASSQVGLASETQYF
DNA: TGCGCCAGCAGCCAAGTGGGACTAGCGTCGGAGACCCAGTACTTC

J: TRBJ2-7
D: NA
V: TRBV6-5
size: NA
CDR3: CASSRRDGTYEQYF
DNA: TGTGCCAGCAGTCGCCGGGACGGGACCTACGAGCAGTACTTC

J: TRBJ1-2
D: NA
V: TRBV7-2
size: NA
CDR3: CASSPRSYGYTF
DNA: TGTGCCAGCAGCCCTCGGTCCTATGGCTACACCTTC

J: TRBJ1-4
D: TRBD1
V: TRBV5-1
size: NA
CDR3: CASSQTGVDEKLFF
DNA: TGCGCCAGCAGCCAGACAGGGGTAGATGAAAAACTGTTTTTT

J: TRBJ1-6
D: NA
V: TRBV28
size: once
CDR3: CASSRTDSNSPLHF
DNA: TGTGCCAGCAGCCGGACGGACAGCAATTCACCCCTCCACTTT

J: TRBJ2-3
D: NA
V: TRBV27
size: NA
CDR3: CASSEGRTLPPYF
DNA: TGTGCCAGCAGTGAGGGGCGGACATTACCTCCGTATTTT

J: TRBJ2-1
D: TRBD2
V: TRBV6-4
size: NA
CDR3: CASSEELAKSNEQFF
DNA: TGTGCCAGCAGTGAAGAACTAGCGAAATCCAATGAGCAGTTCTTC

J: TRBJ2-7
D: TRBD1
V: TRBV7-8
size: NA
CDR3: CASSFRTGGSEQYF
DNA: TGTGCCAGCAGCTTTAGGACAGGGGGATCCGAGCAGTACTTC

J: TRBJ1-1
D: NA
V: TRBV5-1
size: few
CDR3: CASSLESNTEAFF
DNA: TGCGCCAGCAGCTTGGAATCGAACACTGAAGCTTTCTTT

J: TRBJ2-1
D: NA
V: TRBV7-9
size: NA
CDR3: CASSPLGWDEQFF
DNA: TGTGCCAGCAGCCCTTTGGGGTGGGATGAGCAGTTCTTC

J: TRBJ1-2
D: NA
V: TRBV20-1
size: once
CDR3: CSARGLYGYTF
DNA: TGCAGTGCTAGAGGTTTATATGGCTACACCTTC

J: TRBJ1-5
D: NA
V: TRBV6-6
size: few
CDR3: CASSYDTTYQPQHF
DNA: TGTGCCAGCAGTTACGACACGACCTATCAGCCCCAGCATTTT

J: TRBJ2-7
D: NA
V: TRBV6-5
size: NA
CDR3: CASSYGAGFSYEQYF
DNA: TGTGCCAGCAGTTATGGGGCGGGGTTCTCCTACGAGCAGTACTTC

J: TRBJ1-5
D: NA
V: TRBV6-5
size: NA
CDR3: CASSYGQGQPQHF
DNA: TGTGCCAGCAGTTACGGGCAAGGTCAGCCCCAGCATTTT

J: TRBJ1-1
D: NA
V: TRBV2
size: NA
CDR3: CASSLNVNTEAFF
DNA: TGTGCCAGCAGTCTAAATGTGAACACTGAAGCTTTCTTT

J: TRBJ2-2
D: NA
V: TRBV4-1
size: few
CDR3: CASSTRDSHPGELFF
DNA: TGCGCCAGCAGCACACGGGACTCACATCCCGGGGAGCTGTTTTTT

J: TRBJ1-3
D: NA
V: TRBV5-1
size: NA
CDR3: CASSLEGGSGNTIYF
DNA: TGCGCCAGCAGCCTGGAGGGGGGCTCTGGAAACACCATATATTTT

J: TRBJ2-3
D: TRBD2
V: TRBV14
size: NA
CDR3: CASSQEWTSLAGVGTDTQYF
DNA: TGTGCCAGCAGCCAAGAGTGGACATCACTAGCGGGAGTGGGCACAGATACGCAGTATTTT

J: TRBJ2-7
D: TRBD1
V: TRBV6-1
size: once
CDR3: CASSGQGTAYEQYF
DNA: TGTGCCAGCAGTGGACAGGGGACCGCCTACGAGCAGTACTTC

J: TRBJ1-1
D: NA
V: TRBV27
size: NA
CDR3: CASRLQGRSANEAFF
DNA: TGTGCCAGCAGGCTACAGGGACGTTCGGCCAATGAAGCTTTCTTT

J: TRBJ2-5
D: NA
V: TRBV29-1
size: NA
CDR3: CSVNKGVLETQYF
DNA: TGCAGCGTCAATAAAGGGGTCTTAGAGACCCAGTACTTC

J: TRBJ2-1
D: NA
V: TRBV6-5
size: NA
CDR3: CASSRGNEQFF
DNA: TGTGCCAGCAGTAGGGGAAATGAGCAGTTCTTC

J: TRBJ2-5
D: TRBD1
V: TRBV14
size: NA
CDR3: CASSQATGTGQETQYF
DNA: TGTGCCAGCAGCCAAGCAACCGGGACAGGGCAAGAGACCCAGTACTTC

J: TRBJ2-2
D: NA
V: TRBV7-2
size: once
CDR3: CASSSNTGELFF
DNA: TGTGCCAGCAGTAGTAACACCGGGGAGCTGTTTTTT

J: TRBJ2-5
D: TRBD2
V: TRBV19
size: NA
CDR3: CASSEIAGGLKETQYF
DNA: TGTGCCAGTAGTGAAATAGCGGGAGGATTAAAAGAGACCCAGTACTTC

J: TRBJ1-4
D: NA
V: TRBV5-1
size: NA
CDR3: CASRSNGNEKLFF
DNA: TGCGCCAGCAGATCTAATGGAAATGAAAAACTGTTTTTT

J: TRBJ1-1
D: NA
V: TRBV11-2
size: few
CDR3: CASSKVPGNTEAFF
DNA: TGTGCCAGCAGCAAAGTCCCAGGGAACACTGAAGCTTTCTTT

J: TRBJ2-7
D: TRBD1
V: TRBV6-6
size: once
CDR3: CASSYRDRYEQYF
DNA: TGTGCCAGCAGTTACCGGGACAGATACGAGCAGTACTTC

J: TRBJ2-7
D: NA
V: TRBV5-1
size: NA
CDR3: CASSLDAGSSYEQYF
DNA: TGCGCCAGCAGCTTGGATGCAGGGAGCTCCTACGAGCAGTACTTC

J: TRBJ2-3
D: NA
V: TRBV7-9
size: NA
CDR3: CASSFVGGRTDTQYF
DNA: TGTGCCAGCAGCTTCGTGGGCGGCCGCACAGATACGCAGTATTTT

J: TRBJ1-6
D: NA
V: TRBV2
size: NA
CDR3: CASQTDRGMNSPLHF
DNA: TGTGCCAGTCAGACGGACCGGGGTATGAATTCACCCCTCCACTTT

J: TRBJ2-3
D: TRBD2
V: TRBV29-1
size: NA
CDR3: CSVGGVYTDTQYF
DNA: TGCAGCGTGGGAGGGGTCTACACAGATACGCAGTATTTT